Listed below are T cell receptor beta chains from one sample, sequenced in a study of T-cell memory formation after mild COVID-19. TCRdb analysed the 5' RACE reads with MiXCR anew, one entry per CDR3 protein. Seen here are 380,000 or so distinct CDR3 sequences, under 15% observed once, and the top ten hold 20% to 25%. What was sequenced was PBMCs or a T cell subset sorted from them (not recorded which). These receptors came from a young man who had mild COVID-19 (a few samples of this study predate the infection). Cell type and time point are not known. Each CDR3 is given with its conserved first and last residue. Each record gives: clone size, D gene, J gene, V gene, CDR3 DNA, CDR3 protein. D genes are given only for firm matches. The size of a clone is reported for some rows only, either as once, few or many, or as a class for expanded clones.

>few|TRBD1|TRBJ1-1|TRBV12-3/TRBV12-4
TGTGCCAGCAGTTTTCTGGAGGGGGCTACTGAAGCTTTCTTT
CASSFLEGATEAFF
>many|NA|TRBJ2-3|TRBV6-5
TGTGCCAGCAGACTTCAGGGAACAGATACGCAGTATTTT
CASRLQGTDTQYF
>few|NA|TRBJ2-7|TRBV6-6
TGTGCCAGCAGTTACCCCGCGGCAGGGATCCTTGGCGAGCAGTACTTC
CASSYPAAGILGEQYF
>few|TRBD1|TRBJ1-1|TRBV7-9
TGTGCCAGCAGCTTAGAAACAGGGGCGACGAGCACTGAAGCTTTCTTT
CASSLETGATSTEAFF
>many|NA|TRBJ2-6|TRBV6-5
TGTGCCAGCAGTTACGGCAGGCCTGGGGCCAACGTCCTGACTTTC
CASSYGRPGANVLTF
>NA|NA|TRBJ1-1|TRBV6-6
TGTGCCAGCAGTTCGCATTTCCCAAACACTGAAGCTTTCTTT
CASSSHFPNTEAFF
>few|NA|TRBJ2-5|TRBV5-1
TGCGCCAGCAGCTTGGCCCCAGCGGTAGAGACCCAGTACTTC
CASSLAPAVETQYF
>NA|TRBD2|TRBJ2-3|TRBV5-1
TGCGCCAGCAGCTTTAGGCGGGGGGCCACAGATACGCAGTATTTT
CASSFRRGATDTQYF
>few|TRBD1|TRBJ2-1|TRBV7-9
TGTGCCAGCAGCTGGAGGGGACAGGGGAGCGATGAGCAGTTCTTC
CASSWRGQGSDEQFF
>many|NA|TRBJ2-5|TRBV7-6
TGTGCCAGCAGTCTGGCCGGGGAGGCGGAGACCCAGTACTTC
CASSLAGEAETQYF
>NA|NA|TRBJ1-1|TRBV18
TGTGCCAGCTCACCTGGCGGAGAGGGTGAAGCTTTCTTT
CASSPGGEGEAFF
>many|TRBD1|TRBJ2-2|TRBV6-5
TGTGCCCCTCGGGCTACAGGGGCGGCCGGGGAGCTGTTTTTT
CAPRATGAAGELFF
>NA|NA|TRBJ2-6|TRBV7-9
TGTGCCAGCGGTGACGGGAGCTCTGGGGCCAACGTCCTGACTTTC
CASGDGSSGANVLTF
>NA|NA|TRBJ2-1|TRBV10-1
TGCGCCAGCAGTGAGTCATACAGGGTGGGGGACAATGAGCAGTTCTTC
CASSESYRVGDNEQFF
>few|NA|TRBJ2-5|TRBV7-2
TGTGCCAGCAGCTTAGACAGGGATGCGATCCACTACTTC
CASSLDRDAIHYF
>few|TRBD2|TRBJ2-5|TRBV7-2
TGTGCCAGCGTCGTTAGCGGGGGGGCCGTGGAGACCCAGTACTTC
CASVVSGGAVETQYF
>many|NA|TRBJ1-1|TRBV3-1
TGTGCCAGCAGCCAAGTCGCATCAAACACTGAAGCTTTCTTT
CASSQVASNTEAFF
>NA|NA|TRBJ1-4|TRBV7-7
TGTGCTAGCAGCCCCCAGCCTAATGAAAAACTGTTTTTT
CASSPQPNEKLFF
>few|NA|TRBJ2-3|TRBV4-1
TGCGCCAGCAGCCAAGGGGGGGAGGGGGCGACGCCGTTTAGGCATACGCAGTATTTT
CASSQGGEGATPFRHTQYF
>few|TRBD2|TRBJ2-1|TRBV29-1
TGCAGCGTTGAATTAGCGGGGGAGTACAATGAGCAGTTCTTC
CSVELAGEYNEQFF
>NA|TRBD1|TRBJ1-1|TRBV6-5
TGTGCCAGCAGTTACGGACAGGACACTGAAGCTTTCTTT
CASSYGQDTEAFF
>NA|NA|TRBJ1-2|TRBV3-1
TGTGCCAGCAGCCAAGGGGAATTTTATGGCTACACCTTC
CASSQGEFYGYTF
>few|NA|TRBJ2-3|TRBV12-3/TRBV12-4
TGTGCCAGCAGGAAAACAGGGACCACTAGCACAGATACGCAGTATTTT
CASRKTGTTSTDTQYF
>few|NA|TRBJ2-7|TRBV3-2
TGTGCCAGTCGCCCTCCGGCCTACGAGCAGTACTTC
CASRPPAYEQYF
>many|NA|TRBJ2-5|TRBV29-1
TGCAGCGTTGCTCCCGGGGGAGAGACCCAGTACTTC
CSVAPGGETQYF
>NA|NA|TRBJ1-6|TRBV11-2
TGTGCCAGCAGTTCAAGGGGGGGACCTTCACCCCTCCACTTT
CASSSRGGPSPLHF
>few|NA|TRBJ2-1|TRBV5-1
TGCGCCAGCAGTGGGCACAGCTCCTACAATGAGCAGTTCTTC
CASSGHSSYNEQFF
>few|NA|TRBJ1-4|TRBV4-1
TGCGCCAGCAGCCAAGATCCAGGGGCGGCAGGTGAAAAACTGTTTTTT
CASSQDPGAAGEKLFF
>NA|NA|TRBJ1-6|TRBV20-1
TGCAGTGCTAGGATCCGAGGGGGTAGGGGCCCCTATGTTCCCCGTAATTCACCCCTCCACTTT
CSARIRGGRGPYVPRNSPLHF
>NA|NA|TRBJ2-3|TRBV3-1
TGTGCCAGCAGCCAAGCTAGCGTCTTTTTAGATACGCAGTATTTT
CASSQASVFLDTQYF
>NA|NA|TRBJ2-2|TRBV5-1
TGCGCCAGCAGCTTGGAGGCCGGGGTGAACACCGGGGAGCTGTTTTTT
CASSLEAGVNTGELFF
>NA|TRBD2|TRBJ2-7|TRBV4-3
TGCGCCAGCAGCCAGCAGCGGGGGGCCACCGCCTACGAGCAGTACTTC
CASSQQRGATAYEQYF
>NA|TRBD2|TRBJ2-2|TRBV5-1
TGCGCCAGCAGCTTGGGGCTAGCGGCGAACACCGGGGAGCTGTTTTTT
CASSLGLAANTGELFF
>NA|TRBD1|TRBJ1-5|TRBV20-1
TGCAGTGCTACCCGGACAGGGGGCTCCAATCAGCCCCAGCATTTT
CSATRTGGSNQPQHF
>many|TRBD2|TRBJ2-1|TRBV7-2
TGTGCCATCCTCCAGTGGGCAACCGGGAGGTACAATGAGCAGTTCTTC
CAILQWATGRYNEQFF
>few|NA|TRBJ1-6|TRBV27
TGTGCCAGCAGTCTTCTCGGGACGTCTAATTCACCCCTCCACTTT
CASSLLGTSNSPLHF
>few|TRBD1|TRBJ2-1|TRBV12-3/TRBV12-4
TGTGCCAGCAGTTGGACAGGGGGCTCTCGGGAGCAGTTCTTC
CASSWTGGSREQFF
>few|NA|TRBJ2-2|TRBV12-3/TRBV12-4
TGTGCCAGCAGTTTGTTTACAGGGAGGAACACCGGGGAGCTGTTTTTT
CASSLFTGRNTGELFF
>few|NA|TRBJ2-7|TRBV6-2/TRBV6-3
TGTGCCAGCAGTTACTCGAGGACGGGGAGCGCCTACGAGCAGTACTTC
CASSYSRTGSAYEQYF
>few|NA|TRBJ2-5|TRBV7-2
TGTGCCAGCAGCCTTCCATGGGGTCTCGAAGAGACCCAGTACTTC
CASSLPWGLEETQYF
>many|NA|TRBJ1-5|TRBV6-5
TGTGCCAGCAGTAGGGGGTCTTGGAGTGGCAATCAGCCCCAGCATTTT
CASSRGSWSGNQPQHF
>few|TRBD1|TRBJ1-1|TRBV6-2/TRBV6-3
TGTGCCAGCAGTTATTGGAGGGGGCAAACTGAAGCTTTCTTT
CASSYWRGQTEAFF